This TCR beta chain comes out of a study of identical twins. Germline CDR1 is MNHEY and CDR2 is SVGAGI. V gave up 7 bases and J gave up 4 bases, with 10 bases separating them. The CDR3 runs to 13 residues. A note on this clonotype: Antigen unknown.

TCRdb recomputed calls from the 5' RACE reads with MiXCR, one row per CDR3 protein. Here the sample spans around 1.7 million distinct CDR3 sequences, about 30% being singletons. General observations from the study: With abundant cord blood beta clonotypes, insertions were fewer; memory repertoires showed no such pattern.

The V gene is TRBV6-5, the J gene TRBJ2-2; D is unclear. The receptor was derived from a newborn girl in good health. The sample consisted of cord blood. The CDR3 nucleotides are TGTGCCAGCAAGGCCTCGGGCACCGGGGAGCTGTTTTTT. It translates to CASKASGTGELFF.